A single sample is the source of the 3 T cell receptor beta chains below, sequenced in a study of cytomegalovirus exposure and HLA in healthy donors. The PCR employed 60 Vbeta primers together with 13 Jbeta primers. Assay used: immunoSEQ multiplex PCR; TCRdb lists only in-frame clones, some missing. The sample comprises about 200,000 clones, 79% of which are singletons, and roughly 1.5% rests with the top ten. Sample: PBMCs. The receptors were gathered from a woman aged 45-59 years in good health and CMV-seronegative.

The chain combines TRBV5-8 with TRBJ2-3, with TRBD1 identical over 10 bases. V trimming: 2 bases; J trimming: 5 bases; junction bases outside the gene matches: 5. The CDR3 length is 15 residues. Germline CDR1 SGHTS, CDR2 YDEGEE. Written as DNA, the CDR3 is TGTGCCAGCAGCTTAGGACAGGGGGTACGAGATACGCAGTATTTT. Its protein is CASSLGQGVRDTQYF.

The V gene is TRBV4-1, the J gene TRBJ2-4; 7 nucleotides match TRBD1. The CDR3 has 15 amino acids. The V gene end was trimmed by 0 bases and the J gene end by 9 bases; junction bases not matched to a gene: 8. CDR1 and CDR2 from the germline V gene are MGHRA and YSYEKL. CDR3: CASSQDPRGGGIQYF. The DNA of the CDR3 is TGCGCCAGCAGCCAAGACCCGCGAGGGGGCGGCATTCAGTACTTC.

The V gene is TRBV7-8, the J gene TRBJ1-1; D is uncertain. CDR1 and CDR2 (germline): SGHVS, FQNEAQ. V lost 4 bases, J lost 0 bases, and 9 bases lay in between. The CDR3 has 14 amino acids. The CDR3 DNA reads TGTGCCAGCAGCTCCTCCGGGATGAACACTGAAGCTTTCTTT. This gives the protein CASSSSGMNTEAFF.